This T cell receptor (beta chain) was profiled in a study of post-analysis software for immune sequencing data. Unique-molecular-identifier-tagged TCR beta cDNA libraries were used. TCRdb ran MiXCR on the PCR reads and lists one entry per CDR3 protein. Here the sample spans under 900,000 distinct CDR3 sequences, roughly 50% being singletons. Whole-study results and caveats: Compared with controls, patients had more of about five TRBV segments, including TRBV5-6, TRBV5-1 and TRBV20-1.

Of note for this clonotype: The antigen is not known.

Trimming removed 5 bases from V and 8 bases from J, with 12 bases in between. The CDR3 is made up of 12 amino acids. Germline CDR1 MNHNS, CDR2 SASEGT. The genes are TRBV6-1 and TRBJ1-2; D perhaps matches TRBD1 (5 bases). The specimen sequenced was blood. The receptor was derived from a girl under 18 with multiple sclerosis. The CDR3 DNA sequence: TGTGCCAGCAGTCAACCCAGGGAGGGCTACACCTTC. Translating it yields CASSQPREGYTF.